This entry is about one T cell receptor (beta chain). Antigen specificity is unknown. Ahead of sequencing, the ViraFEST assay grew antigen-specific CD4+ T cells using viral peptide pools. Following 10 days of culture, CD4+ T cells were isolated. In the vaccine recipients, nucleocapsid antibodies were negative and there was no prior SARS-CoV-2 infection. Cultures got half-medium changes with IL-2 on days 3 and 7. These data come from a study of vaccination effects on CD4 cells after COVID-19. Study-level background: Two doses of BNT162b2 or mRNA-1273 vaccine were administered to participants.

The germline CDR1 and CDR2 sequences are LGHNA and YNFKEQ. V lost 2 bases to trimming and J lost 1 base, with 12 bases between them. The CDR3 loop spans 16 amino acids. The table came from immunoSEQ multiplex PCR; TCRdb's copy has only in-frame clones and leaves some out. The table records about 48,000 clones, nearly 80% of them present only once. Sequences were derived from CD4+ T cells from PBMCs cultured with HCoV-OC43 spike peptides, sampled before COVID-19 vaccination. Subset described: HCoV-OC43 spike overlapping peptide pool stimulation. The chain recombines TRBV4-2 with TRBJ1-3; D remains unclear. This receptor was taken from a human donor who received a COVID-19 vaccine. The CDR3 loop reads CASSQRAAKSGNTIYF. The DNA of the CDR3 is TGTGCCAGCAGCCAACGGGCAGCGAAATCTGGAAACACCATATATTTT.